A selection of T cell receptor beta chains follows, all from one sample in a study of blood T cell repertoires in COVID-19. The data were produced by immunoSEQ multiplex PCR, yet TCRdb's version contains in-frame clones alone and is incomplete. The sample includes over 200,000 clones, roughly nine tenths of them seen just once. Sample: peripheral blood. The receptors shown here come from a man in his sixties who had recovered from COVID-19. CDR3s include the opening cysteine and the closing phenylalanine or tryptophan. A D gene is named only where the DNA matches it firmly. Clone size is not always given. Where it is, it says once, few, many or a class for expanded clones.

j_call v_call clone_size d_call cdr3_aa cdr3_nt
TRBJ2-1 TRBV7-6 . . CASRPFGANEQFF TGTGCCAGCAGACCCTTTGGGGCGAATGAGCAGTTCTTC
TRBJ2-7 TRBV5-4 . . CASSSDRSWQYF TGTGCCAGCAGCTCTGACAGGTCTTGGCAGTACTTC
TRBJ2-2 TRBV6-2/TRBV6-3 . . CASSYSTHQGRGNTGELFF TGTGCCAGCAGTTACTCAACTCACCAGGGCAGGGGAAACACCGGGGAGCTGTTTTTT
TRBJ2-5 TRBV6-5 . TRBD2 CASSRGGARETQYF TGTGCCAGCAGTCGGGGGGGGGCCAGGGAGACCCAGTACTTC
TRBJ1-5 TRBV6-5 . TRBD1 CPQGGRSNQPQHF TGTCCACAAGGGGGCAGGAGCAATCAGCCCCAGCATTTT
TRBJ2-7 TRBV7-3 . . CASSLGGTSYEQYF TGTGCCAGCAGCCTAGGAGGAACCTCCTACGAGCAGTACTTC
TRBJ1-4 TRBV19 . TRBD1 CASSRTRGPSEKLFF TGTGCCAGTAGTAGAACCAGGGGGCCGAGCGAAAAACTGTTTTTT
TRBJ1-2 TRBV30 . . CAWSGQAGGYTF TGTGCCTGGTCCGGGCAGGCAGGGGGCTACACCTTC
TRBJ2-1 TRBV7-3 . . CASSFLGGSYNEQFF TGTGCCAGCAGTTTCCTAGGGGGCTCCTACAATGAGCAGTTCTTC
TRBJ2-3 TRBV7-9 . TRBD2 CASSLRLGRLSTDTQYF TGTGCCAGCAGCTTAAGGCTCGGGAGGCTCAGTACAGATACGCAGTATTTT
TRBJ2-2 TRBV7-3 . TRBD2 CASSPSAGGFNTGELFF TGTGCCAGCAGCCCTTCGGCGGGGGGTTTTAACACCGGGGAGCTGTTTTTT
TRBJ2-7 TRBV4-1 . . CASSHVGAGGTEQYF TGCGCCAGCAGCCACGTCGGCGCAGGGGGGACCGAGCAGTACTTC
TRBJ1-2 TRBV12-5 . TRBD1 CASGSGTGGHYGYTF TGTGCTAGTGGTTCGGGGACAGGGGGCCACTATGGCTACACCTTC
TRBJ2-7 TRBV14 . . CASSQGDRRIYEQYF TGTGCCAGCAGCCAAGGAGACAGGAGAATCTACGAGCAGTACTTC
TRBJ2-3 TRBV7-2 . . CASSSKIADTQYF TGTGCCAGCAGCTCCAAAATAGCGGATACGCAGTATTTT
TRBJ2-1 TRBV7-2 . . CASSQRTPFWDEQFF TGTGCCAGCAGCCAGCGGACTCCTTTTTGGGATGAGCAGTTCTTC
TRBJ2-3 TRBV2 . TRBD2 CASSGTSYTDTQYF TGTGCCAGCAGTGGGACTAGTTACACAGATACGCAGTATTTT
TRBJ2-2 TRBV2 once . CASSLRGSAGELFF TGTGCCAGCAGTCTAAGGGGGTCGGCCGGGGAGCTGTTTTTT
TRBJ1-1 TRBV7-9 . TRBD1 CASSLVGTGVTEAFF TGTGCCAGCAGCTTAGTAGGGACAGGGGTTACTGAAGCTTTCTTT
TRBJ2-3 TRBV24-1 . TRBD1 CATSDLGQGALTDTQYF TGTGCCACCAGTGATTTGGGGCAGGGGGCCCTCACAGATACGCAGTATTTT
TRBJ1-1 TRBV21-1 . . CASSRAPFRTANTEAFF TGTGCCAGCAGCAGGGCCCCATTTCGGACAGCGAACACTGAAGCTTTCTTT
TRBJ2-6 TRBV19 . . CASKTGHLSGANVLTF TGTGCCAGTAAGACGGGACACCTCTCTGGGGCCAACGTCCTGACTTTC
TRBJ1-5 TRBV5-5 . . CASSPRETGTQPYQPQHF TGTGCCAGCAGCCCCCGGGAAACAGGGACCCAACCTTATCAGCCCCAGCATTTT
TRBJ2-3 TRBV28 . TRBD1 CASSAQGMGTDTQYF TGTGCCAGCAGTGCACAGGGGATGGGCACAGATACGCAGTATTTT
TRBJ1-6 TRBV3-1/TRBV3-2 . TRBD1 CASSQERPGTGGKALHF TGTGCCAGCAGCCAAGAGCGTCCCGGGACAGGGGGTAAGGCCCTCCATTTT
TRBJ2-5 TRBV6-5 . . CATGGGETQYF TGTGCCACCGGGGGAGGAGAGACCCAGTACTTC
TRBJ2-1 TRBV19 few . CASSTGGNEQFF TGTGCCAGTAGTACAGGAGGCAATGAGCAGTTCTTC
TRBJ2-7 TRBV3-1/TRBV3-2 . . CASSSRGEQYF TGTGCCAGCAGCTCCAGGGGCGAGCAGTACTTC
TRBJ1-3 TRBV6-6 . . CASSYVGASSGNTIYF TGTGCCAGCAGTTATGTGGGAGCTTCCTCTGGAAACACCATATATTTT
TRBJ1-3 TRBV6-5 . TRBD1 CASREDDRDGNTIYF TGTGCCAGCAGGGAGGACGACAGGGATGGAAACACCATATATTTT
TRBJ1-6 TRBV5-1 few . CASSLDWSNNSPLHF TGCGCCAGCAGCTTGGACTGGTCAAATAATTCACCCCTCCACTTT
TRBJ2-1 TRBV7-3 . . CASSSDSYNEQFF TGTGCCAGCAGCTCAGACAGTTACAATGAGCAGTTCTTC
TRBJ2-3 TRBV15 . TRBD2 CATSRDPAGGSDTQYF TGTGCCACCAGCAGAGATCCGGCGGGGGGGTCAGATACGCAGTATTTT
TRBJ1-2 TRBV9 . TRBD1 CASSETGGRGYTF TGTGCCAGCAGCGAGACAGGGGGCCGGGGCTACACCTTC
TRBJ1-2 TRBV27 . TRBD1 CASRPTYRGNNYGYTF TGTGCCAGCAGACCAACCTACAGGGGGAATAACTATGGCTACACCTTC
TRBJ2-3 TRBV27 few . CASSFWGQTDTQYF TGTGCCAGCAGTTTTTGGGGGCAAACAGATACGCAGTATTTT
TRBJ2-5 TRBV11-2 . . CASSLSGQGNSETQYF TGTGCCAGCAGCTTATCCGGGCAGGGCAACTCAGAGACCCAGTACTTC
TRBJ2-3 TRBV30 . . CAGSGMWTDTQYF TGTGCCGGCTCAGGGATGTGGACAGATACGCAGTATTTT
TRBJ1-2 TRBV3-1/TRBV3-2 . . CASSQDSQGYRGYTF TGTGCCAGCAGCCAAGATAGTCAGGGCTATCGGGGCTACACCTTC
TRBJ2-7 TRBV6-5 . . CASSYWGGGVSYEQYF TGTGCCAGCAGTTACTGGGGAGGGGGTGTTTCCTACGAGCAGTACTTC
TRBJ2-3 TRBV3-1/TRBV3-2 . . CASGLYGVDTQYF TGTGCCAGCGGGCTCTACGGGGTAGATACGCAGTATTTT
TRBJ1-1 TRBV7-9 . . CASSLGSGSRIAFF TGTGCCAGCAGCTTAGGGTCAGGGTCTCGGATAGCTTTCTTT
TRBJ1-6 TRBV7-8 . . CASSLQGGNSPLHF TGTGCCAGCAGCTTACAGGGAGGAAATTCACCCCTCCACTTT
TRBJ1-1 TRBV6-1 . . CASSGAQGGINTEAFF TGTGCCAGCAGTGGAGCACAGGGAGGGATCAACACTGAAGCTTTCTTT
TRBJ2-4 TRBV2 . TRBD1 CASRKDREDIQYF TGTGCCAGCAGGAAGGACAGGGAGGACATTCAGTACTTC
TRBJ1-1 TRBV7-3 . . CASSNRGSTEAFF TGTGCCAGCAGTAACCGAGGGAGCACTGAAGCTTTCTTT
TRBJ1-1 TRBV28 . . CASRPTHGGVNTEAFF TGTGCCAGCAGACCAACTCACGGGGGGGTGAACACTGAAGCTTTCTTT
TRBJ2-5 TRBV5-1 . . CASSLRTEHQETQYF TGCGCCAGCAGCTTGAGGACAGAACACCAAGAGACCCAGTACTTC
TRBJ2-2 TRBV27 . . CASSTAGINVAGELFF TGTGCCAGCAGTACAGCCGGGATAAATGTCGCCGGGGAGCTGTTTTTT
TRBJ1-2 TRBV19 . TRBD1 CASSIARGIGGYTF TGTGCCAGTAGTATAGCCAGGGGGATAGGTGGCTACACCTTC
TRBJ2-5 TRBV14 . . CASSQEWSGLGETQYF TGTGCCAGCAGCCAAGAATGGAGCGGCCTCGGGGAGACCCAGTACTTC
TRBJ2-1 TRBV7-9 . TRBD2 CASSPNSGLAYNEQFF TGTGCCAGCAGCCCCAACTCAGGACTAGCCTACAATGAGCAGTTCTTC
TRBJ1-5 TRBV6-5 . . CASSYGSGVNQPQHF TGTGCCAGCAGTTACGGGTCAGGGGTAAATCAGCCCCAGCATTTT
TRBJ2-7 TRBV6-2/TRBV6-3 . . CASSRTRTEQYF TGTGCCAGCAGCCGTACTAGAACCGAGCAGTACTTC
TRBJ2-3 TRBV19 . . CASSIVQASDTQYF TGTGCCAGTAGTATAGTACAGGCCAGCGATACGCAGTATTTT
TRBJ1-4 TRBV19 . TRBD1 CASSSGTGAEKLFF TGTGCCAGTAGCTCCGGGACAGGGGCTGAAAAACTGTTTTTT
TRBJ1-2 TRBV18 . . CASSPPGGTIGYTF TGTGCCAGCTCACCACCAGGCGGGACTATTGGCTACACCTTC